This passage covers 30 T cell receptor beta chains from one sample sequenced in a study of OX40 agonist ivuxolimab in advanced cancers. Library creation used the immunoSEQ multiplex PCR assay. The table was pulled from immuneACCESS by TCRdb, which kept in-frame rearrangements only. Such tables lose some clones; where checked, under half of the loss comes from unresolved V genes, and the rest has no known cause. Recorded for this sample are tens of thousands of clones; roughly nine tenths of them occurred a single time. Less than 0.85% of the sample comes from the top ten. Sequences were derived from CD4+ or CD8+ T cells sorted from blood, sampled in a trial of the OX40 agonist ivuxolimab. These receptors were taken from an adult with an advanced solid tumor such as melanoma, head and neck, liver or kidney cancer.

The rearrangement links TRBV7-9 to TRBJ1-2, with D possibly matching TRBD1 (5 bases). Per germline, CDR1 SEHNR and CDR2 FQNEAQ (reference sequence). There are 14 residues in the CDR3. The V end lost 5 bases, the J end lost 7 bases, and 17 bases lay between the germline ends. CDR3 coding DNA: TGTGCCAGCAGCCACGGAGAAGGGCAGGGTGGCTACACCTTC. Protein: CASSHGEGQGGYTF. Complete variable domain (other parts from reference TRBV7-9 and TRBJ1-2): DTGVSQNPRHKITKRGQNVTFRCDPISEHNRLYWYRQTLGQGPEFLTYFQNEAQLEKSRLLSDRFSAERPKGSFSTLEIQRTEQGDSAMYLCASSHGEGQGGYTFGSGTRLTVV.

The V call is TRBV7-3, the J call TRBJ1-2; 10 nucleotides agree with TRBD1. V dropped 1 base and J dropped 8; count of bases not matched to a gene: 10. Germline CDR1 is SGHTA and CDR2 is FQGTGA. The CDR3 sequence is 16 residues long. The CDR3 spells CASSLNPIGQGDGYTF. In DNA form, the CDR3 reads TGTGCCAGCAGCTTAAATCCGATCGGACAGGGGGACGGCTACACCTTC.

The CDR3, as DNA: TGCGCCAGCAGCCGATCCCCCCCAGGCGCCGCCGGGGAGCTGTTTTTT. Translation gives CASSRSPPGAAGELFF. This chain links TRBV4-1 with TRBJ2-2, with D unclear. CDR1 is MGHRA and CDR2 is YSYEKL in the germline V gene. Trimming pared 4 bases from V and 6 bases from J, leaving 18 bases between. The CDR3 totals 16 residues.

The chain recombines TRBV7-3 with TRBJ2-7; D ambiguous. With 2 bases removed from V and 3 bases from J, the gap between germline ends came to 20 bases. Germline loops: CDR1 SGHTA, CDR2 FQGTGA. This CDR3 contains 17 residues. This chain's CDR3 is CASSLLSHTGPNYEQYF. CDR3 coding DNA: TGTGCCAGCAGCTTACTTAGCCATACCGGACCGAACTACGAGCAGTACTTC.

The genes are TRBV6-5 and TRBJ1-2, with D hard to call. The CDR3 length is 11 residues. From germline, CDR1 is MNHEY and CDR2 SVGAGI. Trimming left V 11 bases short and J 8 bases short, with 15 bases between. CDR3 DNA sequence: TGTGCCGCGGCTCGCTCAAGGGGCTACACCTTC. Amino acid sequence: CAAARSRGYTF.

The V call is TRBV19, the J call TRBJ2-3, with 7 bases fitting TRBD1. The CDR3 runs to 15 residues. The J segment lost 4 bases and the V segment lost 6 bases, leaving 10 bases of the junction unmatched. From germline, CDR1 is LNHDA and CDR2 SQIVND (reference sequence). CDR3 in DNA: TGTGCCAGTAGAACAGGGGCCTCCCCCGCAGATACGCAGTATTTT. Translated, it gives CASRTGASPADTQYF.

The chain recombines TRBV7-2 with TRBJ2-7; D might be TRBD1 (5 bases). The germline gives CDR1 SGHTA, CDR2 FQGNSA. Trimming removed 2 bases at V and 5 bases at J, with 13 bases between. The CDR3 extends over 14 amino acids. CDR3 coding DNA: TGTGCCAGCAGCTTATCCGGCCAGGGCAACGAGCAGTACTTC. As protein: CASSLSGQGNEQYF.

This clone was detected only a few times. This chain joins TRBV10-3 and TRBJ2-3; D is undetermined. The V gene lost 4 bases and the J gene lost 4 bases, with 9 bases spanning the gap. Germline V CDR1 and CDR2: ENHRY, SYGVKD. The CDR3 loop spans 13 amino acids. The CDR3 nucleotides read TGTGCCATCAGTGGGGCGGACGCAGATACGCAGTATTTT. This gives the protein CAISGADADTQYF.

The rearrangement uses TRBV15 and TRBJ2-5, with 14 bases matching TRBD2. CDR1 and CDR2 from the germline V gene are LNHNV and YYDKDF (reference sequence). The CDR3 extends over 16 amino acids. V shed 0 bases, J shed 6 bases, and the junction held 3 bases outside the gene matches. Here the CDR3 reads CATSRDRLAGGKTQYF. In nucleotides, the CDR3 is TGTGCCACCAGCAGAGATCGACTAGCGGGAGGGAAGACCCAGTACTTC.

The gene calls are TRBV5-4 and TRBJ2-2, with D perhaps given as TRBD1 or TRBD2 (6 bases each). Trimming shortened V by 0 bases and J by 3 bases, and 9 bases separated the two germline ends. The germline CDR1 and CDR2 sequences are SGHNT and YYREEE (reference sequence). This CDR3 spans 15 amino acids. The CDR3 protein is CASSLGRGHTGELFF. In nucleotides, the CDR3 is TGTGCCAGCAGCTTGGGCCGGGGGCACACCGGGGAGCTGTTTTTT.

The rearrangement uses TRBV19 and TRBJ2-2; D may correspond to TRBD1 or TRBD2 (5 bases each). Deletions cut 11 bases from V and 0 bases from J, with 16 bases between. Germline V CDR1 and CDR2: LNHDA, SQIVND (reference sequence). This CDR3 spans 15 amino acids. DNA for the CDR3: TGTGCCTCAGAGGGGACCAGGCCGAACACCGGGGAGCTGTTTTTT. Its protein product is CASEGTRPNTGELFF.

As DNA, the CDR3 is TGTGCCAGCAGTAAAGAGCCCTACGAGCAGTACTTC. This sequence encodes CASSKEPYEQYF. V usage is TRBV11-1 and J usage is TRBJ2-7; unclear D gene. CDR1 SGHAT and CDR2 FQDESV come from the germline V gene (reference sequence). The V end lost 6 bases, the J end lost 2 bases, and 8 bases lay between the germline ends. There are 12 residues in the CDR3.

This clone was seen a handful of times. Other DNA sequences of this sample code for an identical CDR3. The rearrangement joins TRBV2 to TRBJ2-1; no reliable D call. Between the trimmed V and J ends, which lost 5 bases and 2 bases, there was a span of 10 bases. The germline V gene encodes CDR1 SNHLY and CDR2 FYNNEI. The CDR3 spans 14 residues. The CDR3 region has the DNA TGTGCCAGCAGTACCCGAAAGCCCTACAATGAGCAGTTCTTC. Protein sequence: CASSTRKPYNEQFF. Full variable domain (missing parts from reference TRBV2 and TRBJ2-1): EPEVTQTPSHQVTQMGQEVILRCVPISNHLYFYWYRQILGQKVEFLVSFYNNEISEKSEIFDDQFSVERPDGSNFTLKIRSTKLEDSAMYFCASSTRKPYNEQFFGPGTRLTVL.

The rearrangement joins TRBV7-9 to TRBJ1-5; D is undetermined. V lost 4 bases, J lost 5 bases, and 9 bases lay in between. The germline CDR1 and CDR2 sequences are SEHNR and FQNEAQ (reference sequence). The CDR3 consists of 13 residues. CDR3 DNA: TGTGCCAGCAGCTCCAGGTGGGATCAGCCCCAGCATTTT. It specifies CASSSRWDQPQHF.

The chain combines TRBV19 with TRBJ2-5; TRBD1 is a possible D gene (6 bases). Germline V lookup: CDR1 LNHDA, CDR2 SQIVND (reference sequence). CDR3 length: 14 residues. Trimming shortened V by 5 bases and J by 4 bases, and 14 bases separated the two germline ends. This CDR3 reads CASSGQGKGETQYF. The CDR3 DNA reads TGTGCCAGTAGTGGGCAGGGGAAAGGAGAGACCCAGTACTTC. The whole variable domain, remainder taken from reference TRBV19 and TRBJ2-5, is DGGITQSPKYLFRKEGQNVTLSCEQNLNHDAMYWYRQDPGQGLRLIYYSQIVNDFQKGDIAEGYSVSREKKESFPLTVTSAQKNPTAFYLCASSGQGKGETQYFGPGTRLLVL.

The chain couples TRBV28 to TRBJ2-4; D might be TRBD1 (6 bases). Trimming took off 7 bases at V and 8 bases at J, with 15 bases between the two ends. This CDR3 region has 13 residues. CDR1 and CDR2 (germline): MDHEN, SYDVKM. CDR3 sequence: CASTPREGDIQYF. CDR3 in DNA: TGTGCCAGCACCCCTCGTGAGGGGGACATTCAGTACTTC.

The chain couples TRBV7-2 to TRBJ2-7; no definite D call. Germline values: CDR1 SGHTA, CDR2 FQGNSA. Trimming cost V 0 bases and J 7 bases, with 16 bases left between them. CDR3 length: 15 residues. The CDR3 sequence: CASSLAVVVGWEQYF. CDR3 coding DNA: TGTGCCAGCAGCTTAGCGGTCGTCGTGGGTTGGGAGCAGTACTTC.

The chain combines TRBV10-3 with TRBJ2-2, with 8 bases lining up with TRBD2. V was pared by 0 bases and J by 7 bases, with 7 bases of the junction left unmatched. The CDR3 has 16 residues. Germline CDR1 reads ENHRY; CDR2 reads SYGVKD. The CDR3 reads CAISESMSGGHGELFF. CDR3 sequence (DNA): TGTGCCATCAGTGAGTCGATGTCGGGAGGGCACGGGGAGCTGTTTTTT.

The gene calls are TRBV25-1 and TRBJ2-4; 8 bases fit TRBD2. V lost 3 bases and J lost 0; bases outside the gene matches: 7. Germline lookup yields CDR1 MGHDK and CDR2 SYGVNS. The CDR3 loop spans 17 amino acids. CDR3 sequence: CASSETIAGRAKNIQYF. The CDR3 DNA reads TGTGCCAGCAGTGAGACTATAGCGGGAAGAGCCAAAAACATTCAGTACTTC.

The gene calls are TRBV27 and TRBJ2-6, with D perhaps TRBD2 (6 bases). V was clipped by 8 bases and J by 2 bases, with 13 bases between them. CDR1 is MNHEY and CDR2 is SMNVEV in the germline V gene (reference sequence). The CDR3 runs to 15 residues. The CDR3 region is CASRDSYTGANVLTF. The CDR3 DNA follows: TGTGCCAGCCGGGACTCCTACACTGGGGCCAACGTCCTGACTTTC.

This clone was found a few times. The CDR3 nucleotides are TGTGCCAGCAGCTTGGGACTAGCGGGAGATTCAGATACGCAGTATTTT. Residues: CASSLGLAGDSDTQYF. The chain carries TRBV5-4 and TRBJ2-3, with TRBD2 identical over 12 bases. With V trimmed by 0 bases and J by 4 bases, 3 bases remained unmatched. This CDR3 is 16 amino acids long. Germline V lookup: CDR1 SGHNT, CDR2 YYREEE (reference sequence).

The chain employs TRBV6-1 and TRBJ1-2, with D uncertain. The V gene lost 7 bases and the J gene lost 8 bases, with 14 bases spanning the gap. The CDR3 is 12 amino acids. CDR1 and CDR2 (germline): MNHNS, SASEGT. The CDR3 loop is CASTQNPGGYTF. The DNA of the CDR3 is TGTGCCAGCACTCAAAACCCTGGGGGCTACACCTTC.

V and J are TRBV7-3 and TRBJ2-7; 9 positions match TRBD2. Germline V gives CDR1 SGHTA, CDR2 FQGTGA. The V segment lost 4 bases and the J segment 3 bases; nucleotides outside the gene matches: 1. The CDR3 loop spans 13 amino acids. The CDR3 loop reads CASSSAGGYEQYF. CDR3 sequence (DNA): TGTGCCAGCAGCTCAGCGGGGGGCTACGAGCAGTACTTC.

CDR3 sequence reads: CASSEYGGGGEKLFF. The CDR3 DNA reads as TGTGCCAGCAGTGAATATGGGGGAGGTGGTGAAAAACTGTTTTTT. The chain links TRBV6-1 to TRBJ1-4; a weak D match, TRBD1 (5 bases). Trimming shortened V by 2 bases and J by 7 bases, and 14 bases separated the two germline ends. Germline-derived CDR1 and CDR2 are MNHNS and SASEGT. This CDR3 spans 15 amino acids.

CDR3 in amino acids: CAWMGQTLSGANVLTF. Written as DNA, the CDR3 is TGTGCCTGGATGGGGCAGACCCTCTCTGGGGCCAACGTCCTGACTTTC. V usage is TRBV30 and J usage is TRBJ2-6, with TRBD1 as a possible D gene (5 bases). CDR1 is GTSNPN and CDR2 is SVGIG in the germline V gene (reference sequence). The CDR3 has 16 amino acids. V was shortened by 4 bases and J by 0 bases, with 13 bases between the two germline ends.

The chain has TRBV5-1 and TRBJ2-1; TRBD1 matches at 8 bases. The germline CDR1 and CDR2 sequences are SGHRS and YFSETQ. This CDR3 region has 14 residues. The junction had 3 bases not matched to a gene; V was cut back by 7 bases and J by 0 bases. The CDR3 DNA reads as TGCGCCAGCCAGGGGGCTAGCTCCTACAATGAGCAGTTCTTC. Amino acids: CASQGASSYNEQFF.

This clone was detected only once. The chain recombines TRBV9 with TRBJ1-4; TRBD1 aligns across 7 bases. The CDR3 is 15 residues long. Germline CDR1 and CDR2: SGDLS and YYNGEE. The ends lost 0 bases at V and 7 bases at J; junction bases unmatched: 6. CDR3 residues: CASSVVGDRGEKLFF. In DNA, the CDR3 is TGTGCCAGCAGCGTAGTGGGGGACAGAGGTGAAAAACTGTTTTTT.

This chain links TRBV28 with TRBJ1-1; 8 bases agree with TRBD1. V gave up 10 bases and J gave up 1 base; unmatched junction bases: 5. This CDR3 is 13 amino acids long. The V gene's germline CDR1 is MDHEN and CDR2 SYDVKM. The CDR3 loop is CATVDRANTEAFF. CDR3 bases: TGTGCCACTGTGGACAGGGCGAACACTGAAGCTTTCTTT.

The chain uses TRBV6-5 and TRBJ1-1; the D is unclear. The length of the CDR3 is 15 residues. Germline values: CDR1 MNHEY, CDR2 SVGAGI. V shed 6 bases and J shed 3 bases, with 17 bases lying between them. The CDR3 nucleotides read TGTGCCAGCAGGACAATGCAGCGGAGGGACACTGAAGCTTTCTTT. This codes for CASRTMQRRDTEAFF.

The chain joins TRBV28 to TRBJ2-7; 11 bases line up with TRBD2. The CDR3 length is 15 residues. CDR1 is MDHEN and CDR2 is SYDVKM in the germline V gene. Trimming took 3 bases from V and 4 from J; bases not matched to a gene: 5. The CDR3 coding sequence is TGTGCCAGCAGTTTGCGACTAGCGGGAATGTACGAGCAGTACTTC. As protein: CASSLRLAGMYEQYF.